The 8 T cell receptor beta chains given below trace back to one sample, sequenced in a study of T cell responses to AZD1222 COVID-19 vaccine. Clones were sequenced by immunoSEQ multiplex PCR, and TCRdb holds only the in-frame ones, with some missing. This table holds 95,000 or so clones, nearly 90% found once. The sample was peripheral blood, taken on day 0 of AZD1222 vaccination. Every receptor here comes from an adult in good health.

V is TRBV5-1 and J is TRBJ2-3, with TRBD1 matching over 11 bases. Looked up from germline, CDR1 is SGHRS and CDR2 is YFSETQ. The V gene end was trimmed by 4 bases and the J gene end by 6 bases; junction bases not matched to a gene: 4. There are 14 residues in the CDR3. This CDR3 is CASSRDRGADTQYF. As DNA, the CDR3 is TGCGCCAGCAGCCGGGACAGGGGGGCGGATACGCAGTATTTT.

The V and J genes are TRBV4-3 and TRBJ2-1; D uncertain. Trimming stripped 0 bases from V and 10 bases from J, with 13 bases between. The CDR3 length is 14 residues. Germline assignment: CDR1 LGHNA and CDR2 YSLEER. The CDR3 DNA reads as TGCGCCAGCAGCCAAGACGCCAACTCGATCGAGCAGTTCTTC. It yields the protein CASSQDANSIEQFF.

The chain couples TRBV28 to TRBJ1-4, with D perhaps TRBD1 (5 bases). V lost 5 bases, J lost 5 bases, and 18 bases lay in between. Germline loops: CDR1 MDHEN, CDR2 SYDVKM. The CDR3 sequence is 16 residues long. The DNA for the CDR3 is TGTGCCAGCAGTCCCCCCGGGGGGAGGGAGAATGAAAAACTGTTTTTT. Translating it yields CASSPPGGRENEKLFF.

The chain has TRBV27 and TRBJ1-2; D is perhaps TRBD1 (6 bases). V was clipped by 6 bases and J by 4 bases, with 15 bases between them. This CDR3 region has 14 residues. From germline, CDR1 is MNHEY and CDR2 SMNVEV (reference sequence). The CDR3 reads CASSYNREGYGYTF. CDR3 bases: TGTGCCAGCAGCTATAACAGGGAGGGCTATGGCTACACCTTC.

This clone was detected once. This same CDR3 is encoded by further DNA sequences in the sample. The chain recombines TRBV6-5 with TRBJ1-2; possible D gene TRBD1, 6 bases. CDR1 and CDR2 (germline): MNHEY, SVGAGI. This CDR3 region has 15 residues. V shed 6 bases and J shed 4 bases, with 18 bases lying between them. In nucleotides, the CDR3 is TGTGCCAGCAGCCTCGGCGGGGGGGCTAGCTATGGCTACACCTTC. Protein sequence: CASSLGGGASYGYTF.

The V and J genes are TRBV5-1 and TRBJ2-3; 10 bases are shared with TRBD2. Germline CDR1 reads SGHRS; CDR2 reads YFSETQ. The V segment lost 4 bases and the J segment 2 bases; nucleotides outside the gene matches: 4. This CDR3 has 15 residues. The CDR3 here is CASSHSGGPTDTQYF. CDR3 nucleotide sequence: TGCGCCAGCAGCCATAGCGGGGGGCCCACAGATACGCAGTATTTT.

The chain has TRBV5-1 and TRBJ2-3; no definite D call. The CDR3 runs to 14 residues. CDR1 is SGHRS, CDR2 YFSETQ, per germline. Between the trimmed V and J ends, which lost 4 bases and 5 bases, there was a span of 14 bases. This CDR3 is CASSLAMGRDTQYF. The CDR3 nucleotides read TGCGCCAGCAGCCTTGCCATGGGAAGAGATACGCAGTATTTT.

CDR3 region: CATSDIGTSGGARTDTQYF. DNA of the CDR3: TGTGCCACCAGTGACATTGGGACTAGCGGGGGGGCACGGACAGATACGCAGTATTTT. The chain recombines TRBV24-1 with TRBJ2-3, with 16 bases lining up with TRBD2. The germline V gene has CDR1 KGHDR and CDR2 SFDVKD. This CDR3 region has 19 residues. The junction had 9 bases not matched to a gene; V was cut back by 4 bases and J by 3 bases.